The 14 T cell receptor beta chains given below trace back to one sample, sequenced in a study of blood T cell repertoires in COVID-19. Profiled with immunoSEQ multiplex PCR; TCRdb holds only in-frame clones, not every one. The table lists hundreds of thousands of clones, 70% to 90% of them singletons. The sequencing input was peripheral blood. These TCRs come from a human donor in a cohort sampled during active COVID-19.

This rearrangement joins TRBV9 to TRBJ2-5; TRBD2 aligns across 10 bases. After removal of 4 bases from V and 0 bases from J, the junction contained 6 bases not matched to a gene. Germline CDR1 is SGDLS and CDR2 is YYNGEE. CDR3 size: 16 residues. CDR3 sequence: CASSIGLAENQETQYF. Here the CDR3 DNA reads TGTGCCAGCAGCATAGGACTAGCGGAGAACCAAGAGACCCAGTACTTC.

The chain has TRBV5-4 and TRBJ1-1, with D hard to call. The germline gives CDR1 SGHNT, CDR2 YYREEE (reference sequence). The V and J ends lost 4 bases and 4 bases respectively, with 17 bases between them. The CDR3 totals 15 residues. The CDR3 nucleotides are TGTGCCAGCAGCAGCGTTTTTGGAGATAGCACTGAAGCTTTCTTT. The encoded protein is CASSSVFGDSTEAFF.

This chain connects TRBV4-3 to TRBJ1-3; 7 bases align to TRBD1. Germline CDR1 LGHNA, CDR2 YSLEER. The CDR3 is 15 amino acids. Trimming cost V 5 bases and J 0 bases; bases outside gene matches: 4. This CDR3 is CASSFGTDSGNTIYF. In nucleotides, the CDR3 is TGCGCCAGCAGCTTTGGGACAGACTCTGGAAACACCATATATTTT.

Comments on this clone: This sample also contains other DNA sequences that code for the same CDR3. The chain is built from TRBV30 and TRBJ1-2, with TRBD1 as a possible D gene (6 bases). The V end was cut by 3 bases, the J end by 4 bases, with 9 bases between. The CDR3 extends over 12 amino acids. Germline CDR1 reads GTSNPN; CDR2 reads SVGIG (reference sequence). CDR3 DNA sequence: TGTGCCTGGAGCGCAGGGGTCTATGGCTACACCTTC. Its translation is CAWSAGVYGYTF.

The genes are TRBV6-2 or TRBV6-3 and TRBJ1-1; tentative D call: TRBD1 (6 bases). V gave up 6 bases and J gave up 7 bases, with 21 bases separating them. Per germline, CDR1 MNHEY and CDR2 SVGEGT. The CDR3 sequence is 15 residues long. CDR3 in amino acids: CASRPRTATRGEAFF. DNA for the CDR3: TGTGCCAGCAGACCTAGGACAGCCACCCGGGGTGAAGCTTTCTTT.

This rearrangement joins TRBV7-8 to TRBJ2-7; D perhaps matches TRBD1 (5 bases). V dropped 1 base and J dropped 2 bases, with 15 bases sitting between them. CDR1 and CDR2 (germline): SGHVS, FQNEAQ. This CDR3 is 16 amino acids long. The CDR3 reads CASSLEGVGGTYEQYF. The CDR3 region has the DNA TGTGCCAGCAGCTTAGAAGGGGTCGGCGGTACCTACGAGCAGTACTTC.

The CDR3 here is CASSPRQVDEQFF. The CDR3 region has the DNA TGTGCCAGCTCACCACGACAGGTGGATGAGCAGTTCTTC. The V gene is TRBV18, the J gene TRBJ2-1; D might be TRBD1 (6 bases). The CDR3 sequence is 13 residues long. Germline CDR1 reads KGHSH; CDR2 reads LQKENI. V was shortened by 1 base and J by 8 bases, with 9 bases between the two germline ends. Looking up the rest from reference TRBV18 and TRBJ2-1 gives the full variable domain: NAGVMQNPRHLVRRRGQEARLRCSPMKGHSHVYWYRQLPEEGLKFMVYLQKENIIDESGMPKERFSAEFPKEGPSILRIQQVVRGDSAAYFCASSPRQVDEQFFGPGTRLTVL.

This clone was seen just once. The rearrangement uses TRBV30 and TRBJ1-4; D is possibly TRBD1 (6 bases). With 4 bases removed from V and 10 bases from J, the gap between germline ends came to 10 bases. Germline CDR1 and CDR2: GTSNPN and SVGIG (reference sequence). This CDR3 region has 11 residues. CDR3 region: CAWMRGGKLFF. The CDR3, as DNA: TGTGCCTGGATGAGGGGGGGAAAACTGTTTTTT.

This chain uses TRBV14 with TRBJ1-2; 10 bases are a match to TRBD1. Per germline, CDR1 SGHDN and CDR2 FVKESK. The trim removed 1 base at V and 5 bases at J, leaving 7 bases unmatched. CDR3 length equals 16 residues. CDR3 nucleotide sequence: TGTGCCAGCAGCCAAGCCGGGACAGGGGCTGTGTATGGCTACACCTTC. Its translation is CASSQAGTGAVYGYTF.

The chain employs TRBV10-3 and TRBJ1-1; tentative D call: TRBD1 (5 bases). The CDR3 length is 13 residues. Germline V lookup: CDR1 ENHRY, CDR2 SYGVKD. The V gene lost 4 bases and the J gene lost 5 bases, with 11 bases spanning the gap. CDR3 region: CAISVKGDTEAFF. The CDR3 DNA reads as TGTGCCATCAGTGTGAAAGGGGATACTGAAGCTTTCTTT.

The table lists this clone with many counts. This chain uses TRBV11-2 with TRBJ2-5; 9 positions agree with TRBD2. Germline V lookup: CDR1 SGHAT, CDR2 FQNNGV. The CDR3 runs to 17 residues. The ends lost 5 bases at V and 2 bases at J; junction bases unmatched: 12. CDR3 loop: CASSPTGASGVQETQYF. The CDR3 DNA is TGTGCCAGCAGCCCGACCGGGGCTAGCGGGGTTCAAGAGACCCAGTACTTC.

V usage is TRBV28 and J usage is TRBJ2-1, with 8 nucleotides matching TRBD2. Germline V gene data show CDR1 as MDHEN and CDR2 as SYDVKM. The CDR3 covers 16 residues. V lost 3 bases, J lost 1 base, and 5 bases stayed unmatched. This CDR3 reads CASSLPGGPSYNEQFF. CDR3 bases: TGTGCCAGCAGTTTGCCGGGAGGGCCGTCCTACAATGAGCAGTTCTTC.

The chain joins TRBV27 to TRBJ2-5; 11 bases are shared with TRBD2. The CDR3 totals 17 residues. From germline, CDR1 is MNHEY and CDR2 SMNVEV (reference sequence). J lost 1 base, V lost 4 bases, and 8 bases had no gene match. Here the CDR3 DNA reads TGTGCCAGCAGTTCCCCCCTTAGCGGGAGGGGCCAAGAGACCCAGTACTTC. The encoded protein is CASSSPLSGRGQETQYF.

V usage is TRBV9 and J usage is TRBJ1-3; D is perhaps TRBD1 (6 bases). The CDR3 covers 14 residues. CDR1 and CDR2 from the germline V gene are SGDLS and YYNGEE. V lost 3 bases to trimming and J lost 4 bases, with 11 bases between them. CDR3 amino acids: CASSGAGVGNTIYF. The DNA for the CDR3 is TGTGCCAGCAGCGGGGCAGGGGTAGGAAACACCATATATTTT.